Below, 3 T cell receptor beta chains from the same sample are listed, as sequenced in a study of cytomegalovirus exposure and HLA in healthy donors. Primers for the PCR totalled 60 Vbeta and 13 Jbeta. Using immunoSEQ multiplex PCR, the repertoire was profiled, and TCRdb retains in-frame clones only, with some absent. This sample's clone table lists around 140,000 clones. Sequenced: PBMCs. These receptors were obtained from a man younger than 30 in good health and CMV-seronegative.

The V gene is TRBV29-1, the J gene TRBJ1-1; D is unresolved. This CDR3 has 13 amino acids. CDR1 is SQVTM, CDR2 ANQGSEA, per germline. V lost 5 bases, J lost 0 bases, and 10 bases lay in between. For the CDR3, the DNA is TGCAGCGTTAGCCCTCGCTTGAACACTGAAGCTTTCTTT. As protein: CSVSPRLNTEAFF.

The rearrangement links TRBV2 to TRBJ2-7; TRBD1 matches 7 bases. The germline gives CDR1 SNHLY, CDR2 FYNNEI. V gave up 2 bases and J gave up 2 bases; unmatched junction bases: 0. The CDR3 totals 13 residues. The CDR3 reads CASSEQGAYEQYF. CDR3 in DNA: TGTGCCAGCAGTGAACAGGGGGCCTACGAGCAGTACTTC. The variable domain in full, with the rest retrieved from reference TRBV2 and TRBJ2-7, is EPEVTQTPSHQVTQMGQEVILRCVPISNHLYFYWYRQILGQKVEFLVSFYNNEISEKSEIFDDQFSVERPDGSNFTLKIRSTKLEDSAMYFCASSEQGAYEQYFGPGTRLTVT.

In DNA form, the CDR3 reads TGCAGCGTTGAAGGGGGCTTGCGGCGTACTGAAGCTTTCTTT. Translated, it gives CSVEGGLRRTEAFF. The rearrangement links TRBV29-1 to TRBJ1-1, with a weak D call TRBD1 (5 bases). The CDR3 sequence is 14 residues long. Trimming took off 1 base at V and 5 bases at J, with 14 bases between the two ends. Germline-derived CDR1 and CDR2 are SQVTM and ANQGSEA.